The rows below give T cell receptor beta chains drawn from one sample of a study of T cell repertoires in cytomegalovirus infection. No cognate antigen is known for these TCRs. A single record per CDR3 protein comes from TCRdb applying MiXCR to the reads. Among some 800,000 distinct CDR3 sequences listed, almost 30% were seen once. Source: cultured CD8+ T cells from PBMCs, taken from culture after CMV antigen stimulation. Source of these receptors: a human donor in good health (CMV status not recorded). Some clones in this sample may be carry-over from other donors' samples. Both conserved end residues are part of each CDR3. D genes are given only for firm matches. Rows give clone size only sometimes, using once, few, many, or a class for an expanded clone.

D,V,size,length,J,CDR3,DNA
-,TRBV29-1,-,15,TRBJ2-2,CSVEGQGMDTGELFF,TGCAGCGTTGAAGGGCAGGGGATGGACACCGGGGAGCTGTTTTTT
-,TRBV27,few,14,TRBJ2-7,CASLAGQGPYEQYF,TGTGCCAGCCTAGCGGGACAGGGTCCTTACGAGCAGTACTTC
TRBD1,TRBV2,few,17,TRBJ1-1,CASFSWTGHDPNTEAFF,TGTGCCAGCTTTTCATGGACAGGGCATGACCCAAACACTGAAGCTTTCTTT
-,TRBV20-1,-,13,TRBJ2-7,CSGEADRSYEQYF,TGCAGTGGGGAAGCGGACCGATCCTACGAGCAGTACTTC
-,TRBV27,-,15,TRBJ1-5,CASMRGFDLGQPQHF,TGTGCCAGCATGAGGGGGTTTGATCTAGGTCAGCCCCAGCATTTT
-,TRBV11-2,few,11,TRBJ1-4,CASSSPRGLFF,TGTGCCAGCAGCTCGCCTCGCGGTCTGTTTTTT
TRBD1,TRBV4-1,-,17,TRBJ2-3,CASSPRGQGRSTDTQYF,TGCGCCAGCAGCCCCAGAGGACAGGGGCGTAGCACAGATACGCAGTATTTT
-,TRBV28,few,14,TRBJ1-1,CASRGRGTNTEAFF,TGTGCCAGCAGAGGAAGAGGGACGAACACTGAAGCTTTCTTT
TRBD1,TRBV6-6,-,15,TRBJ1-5,CASSPPDRDNQPQHF,TGTGCCAGCAGTCCCCCCGACAGGGACAATCAGCCCCAGCATTTT
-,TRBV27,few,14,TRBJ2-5,CASSPGLFQETQYF,TGTGCCAGCAGTCCGGGACTTTTCCAAGAGACCCAGTACTTC
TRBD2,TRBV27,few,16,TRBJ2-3,CASSFTVAGGQGTQYF,TGTGCCAGCAGTTTCACGGTAGCGGGGGGGCAGGGGACGCAGTATTTT
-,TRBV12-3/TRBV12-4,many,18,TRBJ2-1,CASSSMGLHESSYNEQFF,TGTGCCAGCAGCAGTATGGGCCTACACGAGAGCTCCTACAATGAGCAGTTCTTC
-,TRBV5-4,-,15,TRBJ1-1,CASSLVTRSNTEAFF,TGTGCCAGCAGCTTGGTCACAAGATCGAACACTGAAGCTTTCTTT
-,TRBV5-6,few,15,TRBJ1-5,CASSLGAYSNQPQHF,TGTGCCAGCAGCTTGGGGGCTTATAGCAATCAGCCCCAGCATTTT
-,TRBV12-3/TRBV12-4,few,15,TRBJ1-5,CASSLGGMAGQPQHF,TGTGCCAGCAGTTTAGGTGGGATGGCCGGTCAGCCCCAGCATTTT
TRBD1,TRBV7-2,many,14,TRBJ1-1,CASSSALRGTEAFF,TGTGCCAGCAGCTCAGCCCTCAGGGGGACTGAAGCTTTCTTT
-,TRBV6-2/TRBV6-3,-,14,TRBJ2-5,CASSPNAGQETQYF,TGTGCCTCCTCCCCGAACGCGGGCCAAGAGACCCAGTACTTC
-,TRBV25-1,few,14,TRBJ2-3,CASSTGTSRDTQYF,TGTGCCAGCAGTACCGGGACTTCACGGGATACGCAGTATTTT
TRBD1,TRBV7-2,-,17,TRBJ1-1,CATQLSPTGAKNTEAFF,TGTGCCACCCAGCTTAGTCCTACAGGGGCGAAGAACACTGAAGCTTTCTTT
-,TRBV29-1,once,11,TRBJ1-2,CSVHGTYGYTF,TGCAGCGTTCACGGGACCTATGGCTACACCTTC
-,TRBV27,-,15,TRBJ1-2,CASSSAGPFMGGYTF,TGTGCCAGCAGTTCAGCGGGGCCCTTTATGGGGGGCTACACCTTC
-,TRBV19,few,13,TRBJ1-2,CASRPQGDYGYTF,TGTGCCAGTAGACCTCAGGGCGACTATGGCTACACCTTC
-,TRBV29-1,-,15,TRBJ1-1,CSVVSLKKMNTEAFF,TGCAGCGTTGTTAGCCTTAAGAAAATGAACACTGAAGCTTTCTTT
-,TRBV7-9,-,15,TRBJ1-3,CASSLVGRAGNTIYF,TGTGCCAGCAGCTTAGTCGGAAGGGCTGGAAACACCATATATTTT
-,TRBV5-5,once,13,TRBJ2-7,CASSALTDYEQYF,TGTGCCAGCAGCGCACTGACAGATTACGAGCAGTACTTC
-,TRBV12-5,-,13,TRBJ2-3,CASGLTNTDTQYF,TGTGCTAGTGGTTTGACCAATACAGATACGCAGTATTTT
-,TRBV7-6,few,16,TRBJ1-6,CASSNRDGSYNSPLHF,TGTGCCAGCAGCAACCGGGACGGCTCCTATAATTCACCCCTCCACTTT
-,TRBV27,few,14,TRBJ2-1,CASSDRTTYGEQFF,TGTGCCAGCAGCGACCGAACGACCTACGGTGAGCAGTTCTTC
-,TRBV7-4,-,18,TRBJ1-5,CASSSFFGVGNSNQPQHF,TGTGCCAGCAGCTCCTTTTTCGGGGTAGGGAATAGCAATCAGCCCCAGCATTTT
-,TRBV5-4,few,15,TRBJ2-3,CASSFDGKITDTQYF,TGTGCCAGCAGCTTTGACGGGAAGATCACAGATACGCAGTATTTT
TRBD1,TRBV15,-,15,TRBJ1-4,CATSTRTGFREKLFF,TGTGCCACCAGCACCAGGACAGGGTTTAGAGAAAAACTGTTTTTT
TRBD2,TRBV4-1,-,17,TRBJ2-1,CASSHPAVIAGENEQFF,TGCGCCAGCAGCCATCCCGCCGTGATAGCGGGGGAGAATGAGCAGTTCTTC
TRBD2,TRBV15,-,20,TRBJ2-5,CATSRPSPGLAGSAGETQYF,TGTGCCACCAGCAGACCTTCCCCGGGACTAGCGGGGTCCGCAGGGGAGACCCAGTACTTC
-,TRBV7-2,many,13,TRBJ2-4,CASSLEAANIQYF,TGTGCCAGCAGCTTAGAGGCGGCAAACATTCAGTACTTC
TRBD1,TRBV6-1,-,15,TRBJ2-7,CASSEGEGGPYEQYF,TGTGCCAGCAGTGAAGGGGAAGGGGGCCCGTACGAGCAGTACTTC
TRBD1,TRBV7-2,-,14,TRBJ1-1,CASSWGQGAPEAFF,TGTGCCAGCAGCTGGGGACAGGGGGCACCTGAAGCTTTCTTT
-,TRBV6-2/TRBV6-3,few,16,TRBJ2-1,CASSSRPSSSYNEQFF,TGTGCCAGCAGTTCTAGGCCGTCTAGCTCCTACAATGAGCAGTTCTTC
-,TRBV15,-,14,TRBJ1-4,CATSSSATNEKLFF,TGTGCCACCAGCAGCTCTGCAACTAATGAAAAACTGTTTTTT
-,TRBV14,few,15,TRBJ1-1,CASSQDSAGYTEAFF,TGTGCCAGCAGCCAAGATTCGGCGGGGTACACTGAAGCTTTCTTT
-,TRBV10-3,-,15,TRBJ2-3,CAISEGSNYIDTQYF,TGTGCCATCAGTGAAGGGAGCAATTACATTGATACGCAGTATTTT
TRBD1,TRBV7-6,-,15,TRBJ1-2,CASSLPSDRGGGYTF,TGTGCCAGCAGCTTACCGTCGGACAGGGGGGGAGGCTACACCTTC
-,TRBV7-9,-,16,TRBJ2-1,CASSGAPRGNYNEQFF,TGTGCCAGCAGCGGCGCACCCCGGGGGAACTACAATGAGCAGTTCTTC
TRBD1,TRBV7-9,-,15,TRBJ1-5,CASSLGQGTHQPQHF,TGTGCCAGCAGCTTGGGACAGGGGACACATCAGCCCCAGCATTTT
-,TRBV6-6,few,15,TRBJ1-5,CATSSFGHENQPQHF,TGTGCTACCAGCAGTTTCGGACATGAAAATCAGCCCCAGCATTTT
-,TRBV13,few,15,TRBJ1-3,CASSLPRATGNTIYF,TGTGCCAGCAGCTTACCCAGGGCCACTGGAAACACCATATATTTT
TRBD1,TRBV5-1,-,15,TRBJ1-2,CASGLVGGPREGYTF,TGCGCCAGCGGACTTGTAGGGGGCCCCAGGGAAGGCTACACCTTC
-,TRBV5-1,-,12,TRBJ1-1,CASSFTGSEAFF,TGCGCCAGCAGCTTTACAGGGTCGGAAGCTTTCTTT
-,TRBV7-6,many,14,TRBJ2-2,CASSLVTDTGELFF,TGTGCCAGCAGCTTGGTGACCGACACCGGGGAGCTGTTTTTT
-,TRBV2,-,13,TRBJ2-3,CASSESFGDTQYF,TGTGCCAGCAGTGAATCGTTTGGAGATACGCAGTATTTT
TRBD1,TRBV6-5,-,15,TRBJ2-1,CASSYNRGHYNEQFF,TGTGCCAGCAGTTACAACAGGGGGCACTACAATGAGCAGTTCTTC
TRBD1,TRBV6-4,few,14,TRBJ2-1,CASSGDRGPNEQFF,TGTGCCAGCAGCGGGGACAGGGGGCCCAATGAGCAGTTCTTC
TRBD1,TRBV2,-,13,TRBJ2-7,CASLGTGSYEQYF,TGTGCCAGCCTCGGGACAGGGAGCTACGAGCAGTACTTC
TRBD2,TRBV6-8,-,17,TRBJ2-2,CASSDQLRGVNTGELFF,TGTGCCAGCAGTGACCAACTACGGGGGGTCAACACCGGGGAGCTGTTTTTT
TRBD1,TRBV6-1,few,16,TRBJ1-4,CASSEVTGRYGEKLFF,TGTGCCAGCAGTGAAGTGACAGGGAGGTACGGTGAAAAACTGTTTTTT
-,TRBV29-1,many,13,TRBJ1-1,CSVEKNQGQKAFF,TGCAGCGTTGAAAAGAACCAGGGTCAAAAAGCTTTCTTT
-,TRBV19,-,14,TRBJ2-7,CASSRYRDGSEQYF,TGTGCCAGTAGTCGGTACAGGGATGGCTCCGAGCAGTACTTC
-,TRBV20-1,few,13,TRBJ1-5,CSASGGTRQPQHF,TGCAGTGCCTCGGGGGGAACGAGACAGCCCCAGCATTTT
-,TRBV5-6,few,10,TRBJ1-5,CASSLGHQHF,TGTGCCAGCAGCTTGGGGCACCAGCATTTT
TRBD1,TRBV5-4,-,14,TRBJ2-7,CASSQDRVTYEQYF,TGTGCCAGCAGTCAGGACAGGGTAACCTACGAGCAGTACTTC
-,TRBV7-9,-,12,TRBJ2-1,CASSLLKGEQFF,TGTGCCAGCAGCTTACTGAAGGGTGAGCAGTTCTTC